This TCR beta chain was recorded in a study of T cell responses to AZD1222 COVID-19 vaccine. Clones were read by immunoSEQ multiplex PCR, and TCRdb kept only the in-frame ones, dropping some. Of roughly 120,000 clones listed, over 75% are singletons. Overall study findings and caveats: The sample set comprised mostly white British donors with more females, and clonal diversity was possibly underestimated. Reportedly, nearly half the spike-specific TCRs target unmutated variant regions. CD4 TCRs associated with vaccination spanned spike, dominating at 160-218 and 743-854.

This clone was seen a handful of times. Its antigen is as yet unknown. Trimming took 2 bases from V and 2 from J, leaving 12 bases between them. Germline loops: CDR1 KGHDR, CDR2 SFDVKD. This CDR3 spans 16 amino acids. Sequences were derived from peripheral blood, sampled on day 0 of AZD1222 vaccination. This sequence originates from an adult in good health. This chain connects TRBV24-1 to TRBJ2-1; D possibly corresponds to TRBD1 (6 bases). This chain's CDR3 is CATSDSGHGTYNEQFF. The CDR3 nucleotides read TGTGCCACCAGTGATTCGGGACATGGGACCTACAATGAGCAGTTCTTC.